The next 17 T cell receptor beta chains were all read from a single sample in a study of blood T cells in healthy people across ages. PCR was performed a second time for about 7 to 11 cycles using a sample-barcoded 5' primer and a J-beta primer mix. TCRdb itself ran the 5' RACE reads through MiXCR, one entry per CDR3 protein. Seen here are about 1,400,000 distinct CDR3 sequences, around 55% observed once, and the top ten hold 6.5% to 8%. The sequenced sample was blood. All receptors derive from a man younger than 35 in good health.

CDR3 sequence: CASSLERSGSLGEQYF. CDR3 DNA: TGTGCCAGCAGCTTAGAACGTAGCGGATCCTTGGGTGAGCAGTACTTC. V gene TRBV7-2 combines with J gene TRBJ2-4; possible D gene TRBD2, 6 bases. V lost 1 base and J lost 13, with 23 bases in between. Germline values: CDR1 SGHTA, CDR2 FQGNSA. The CDR3 is 16 amino acids.

The chain employs TRBV11-2 and TRBJ1-4; maybe TRBD1 (5 bases). V gave up 1 base and J gave up 8 bases, with 14 bases separating them. The germline V gene has CDR1 SGHAT and CDR2 FQNNGV. This CDR3 has 15 residues. This chain's CDR3 is CASSLVRVPGEKLFF. CDR3 bases: TGTGCCAGCAGCTTAGTAAGGGTCCCAGGGGAAAAACTGTTTTTT.

This clonotype came up a few times. The gene calls are TRBV6-6 and TRBJ2-4, with TRBD2 as a possible D gene (6 bases). Trimming removed 4 bases from V and 5 bases from J, with 12 bases in between. CDR3 length: 14 residues. The germline gives CDR1 MNHNY, CDR2 SVGAGI (reference sequence). DNA of the CDR3: TGTGCCAGCAGTTTATTAGCGGACCAAAACATTCAGTACTTC. This gives the protein CASSLLADQNIQYF.

This clonotype was counted between two and nine times. This rearrangement joins TRBV25-1 to TRBJ2-4; weak D call: TRBD1 (6 bases). The end of the DNA is better explained by TRBJ2-5, so the J call may be wrong. CDR1 and CDR2 from the germline V gene are MGHDK and SYGVNS. The CDR3 length is 16 residues. The CDR3 DNA is TGTGCCAGCAGTGAATATGATAGTAGGGGGTGGGAGACCCAGTACTTC. This sequence encodes CASSEYDSRGWETQYF.

The CDR3 region has the DNA TGTGCCAGCAGTTTTTCCCCTGGGTTCGGAAGCTCCTACAATGAGCAGTTCTTC. Its protein is CASSFSPGFGSSYNEQFF. The chain uses TRBV28 and TRBJ2-1; D gene ambiguous. Germline values: CDR1 MDHEN, CDR2 SYDVKM. V shed 3 bases and J shed 0 bases, with 18 bases lying between them. There are 18 residues in the CDR3.

The V gene is TRBV12-3 or TRBV12-4, the J gene TRBJ2-7, with D maybe TRBD1 (5 bases). Trimming left V 6 bases short and J 2 bases short, with 11 bases between. This CDR3 is 13 amino acids long. The CDR3 is CASSWGSPYEQYF. The DNA for the CDR3 is TGTGCCAGCAGCTGGGGCAGTCCCTACGAGCAGTACTTC.

This rearrangement joins TRBV15 to TRBJ1-1; possible D gene TRBD1, 5 bases. The V gene's germline CDR1 is LNHNV and CDR2 YYDKDF (reference sequence). V gave up 5 bases and J gave up 3 bases, with 10 bases separating them. The CDR3 has 13 residues. The CDR3 spells CATSGWDDTEAFF. CDR3 nucleotides: TGTGCCACCAGCGGCTGGGACGACACTGAAGCTTTCTTT.

The CDR3 region is CANIIFRGEGEQFF. The CDR3 DNA reads TGTGCCAACATAATTTTCCGAGGGGAGGGGGAGCAGTTCTTC. This chain links TRBV6-1 with TRBJ2-1; 7 bases align to TRBD2. J lost 10 bases, V lost 10 bases, and 16 bases had no gene match. The CDR3 has 14 residues. Germline V gene lookup returns CDR1 MNHNS and CDR2 SASEGT.

The chain is built from TRBV4-2 and TRBJ1-2; no firm D call. Germline loops: CDR1 LGHNA, CDR2 YNFKEQ. The CDR3 length is 15 residues. V was shortened by 0 bases and J by 0 bases, with 8 bases between the two germline ends. The CDR3 region has the DNA TGTGCCAGCAGCCAAGAGGGCAGGCCTAACTATGGCTACACCTTC. It encodes CASSQEGRPNYGYTF.

This clonotype was seen a few times. V usage is TRBV4-1 and J usage is TRBJ1-2; 10 bases are shared with TRBD1. V was clipped by 0 bases and J by 8 bases; unmatched bases: 0. CDR1 and CDR2 from the germline V gene are MGHRA and YSYEKL. The CDR3 covers 13 residues. CDR3 sequence reads: CASSQETGGGYTF. DNA for the CDR3: TGCGCCAGCAGCCAAGAGACAGGGGGCGGCTACACCTTC.

This clonotype was seen only once. This sequence joins TRBV20-1 and TRBJ2-3; D gene ambiguous. V gave up 7 bases and J gave up 0 bases, with 11 bases separating them. CDR1 and CDR2 (germline): DFQATT, SNEGSKA (reference sequence). The CDR3 has 13 amino acids. The CDR3 protein is CSGIDGSTDTQYF. DNA for the CDR3: TGCAGTGGGATCGACGGAAGCACAGATACGCAGTATTTT.

The chain recombines TRBV6-5 with TRBJ1-2, with a tentative D call TRBD1 (6 bases). In germline, CDR1 is MNHEY, CDR2 SVGAGI. Trimming cost V 7 bases and J 5 bases, with 14 bases left between them. CDR3 length equals 13 residues. The CDR3 loop reads CASTRGQKYGYTF. The CDR3, as DNA: TGTGCCAGCACCCGCGGACAGAAATATGGCTACACCTTC.

The chain employs TRBV29-1 and TRBJ1-2, with a possible D match to TRBD1 (6 bases). CDR1 SQVTM and CDR2 ANQGSEA come from the germline V gene. Trimming removed 7 bases from V and 6 bases from J, with 12 bases in between. This CDR3 has 11 residues. The CDR3 region is CSAVRDNGYTF. For the CDR3, the DNA is TGCAGCGCCGTCCGGGACAATGGCTACACCTTC.

The chain joins TRBV20-1 to TRBJ2-7, with D possibly being TRBD2 (5 bases). The V gene lost 6 bases and the J gene lost 2 bases, with 17 bases spanning the gap. The CDR3 length is 14 residues. Looked up from germline, CDR1 is DFQATT and CDR2 is SNEGSKA (reference sequence). The DNA of the CDR3 is TGCAGTGCCGTGACGGGTGAGGGAACCTACGAGCAGTACTTC. This sequence encodes CSAVTGEGTYEQYF.

The chain links TRBV4-1 to TRBJ2-5; D is possibly TRBD1 (6 bases). The DNA end lines up better with TRBJ2-7; the J call may be wrong. CDR3 length: 13 amino acids. The V gene's germline CDR1 is MGHRA and CDR2 YSYEKL. The CDR3 DNA reads TGCGCCAGCAGCCAGTACCAGGGGTACGAGCAGTACTTC. Protein sequence: CASSQYQGYEQYF.

A few counts support this clonotype. The chain couples TRBV6-1 to TRBJ1-2; D not certain. The CDR3 has 13 residues. Germline V lookup: CDR1 MNHNS, CDR2 SASEGT. V was shortened by 10 bases and J by 3 bases, with 15 bases between the two germline ends. CDR3 amino acids: CAIPLPGDYGYTF. CDR3 coding DNA: TGTGCCATACCCCTTCCGGGTGACTATGGCTACACCTTC.

The chain combines TRBV9 with TRBJ2-1; D possibly corresponds to TRBD1 (6 bases). Per germline, CDR1 SGDLS and CDR2 YYNGEE. The CDR3 runs 16 residues. Between the trimmed V and J ends, which lost 0 bases and 2 bases, there was a span of 12 bases. CDR3 sequence (DNA): TGTGCCAGCAGCGTAGGGCAGGGGCGTACCTACAATGAGCAGTTCTTC. This gives the protein CASSVGQGRTYNEQFF.